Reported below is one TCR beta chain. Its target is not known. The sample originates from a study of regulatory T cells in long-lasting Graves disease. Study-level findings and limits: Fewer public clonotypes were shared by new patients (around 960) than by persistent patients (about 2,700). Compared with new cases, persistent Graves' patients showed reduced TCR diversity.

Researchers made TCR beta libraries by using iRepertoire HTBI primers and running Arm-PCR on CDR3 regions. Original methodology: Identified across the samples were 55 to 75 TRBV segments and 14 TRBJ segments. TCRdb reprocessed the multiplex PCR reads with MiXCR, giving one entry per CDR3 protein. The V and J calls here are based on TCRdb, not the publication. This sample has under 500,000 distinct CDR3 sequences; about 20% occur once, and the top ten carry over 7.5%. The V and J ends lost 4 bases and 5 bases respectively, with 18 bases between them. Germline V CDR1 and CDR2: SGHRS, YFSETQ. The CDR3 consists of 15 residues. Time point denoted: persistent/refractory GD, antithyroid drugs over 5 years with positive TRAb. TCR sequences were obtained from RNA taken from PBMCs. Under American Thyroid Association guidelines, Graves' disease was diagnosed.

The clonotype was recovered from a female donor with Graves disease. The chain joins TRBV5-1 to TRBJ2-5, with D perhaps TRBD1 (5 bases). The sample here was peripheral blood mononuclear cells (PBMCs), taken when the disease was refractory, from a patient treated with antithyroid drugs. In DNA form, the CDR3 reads TGCGCCAGCAGCCCCACGGCAGGTTCAGGGGAGACCCAGTACTTC. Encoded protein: CASSPTAGSGETQYF.